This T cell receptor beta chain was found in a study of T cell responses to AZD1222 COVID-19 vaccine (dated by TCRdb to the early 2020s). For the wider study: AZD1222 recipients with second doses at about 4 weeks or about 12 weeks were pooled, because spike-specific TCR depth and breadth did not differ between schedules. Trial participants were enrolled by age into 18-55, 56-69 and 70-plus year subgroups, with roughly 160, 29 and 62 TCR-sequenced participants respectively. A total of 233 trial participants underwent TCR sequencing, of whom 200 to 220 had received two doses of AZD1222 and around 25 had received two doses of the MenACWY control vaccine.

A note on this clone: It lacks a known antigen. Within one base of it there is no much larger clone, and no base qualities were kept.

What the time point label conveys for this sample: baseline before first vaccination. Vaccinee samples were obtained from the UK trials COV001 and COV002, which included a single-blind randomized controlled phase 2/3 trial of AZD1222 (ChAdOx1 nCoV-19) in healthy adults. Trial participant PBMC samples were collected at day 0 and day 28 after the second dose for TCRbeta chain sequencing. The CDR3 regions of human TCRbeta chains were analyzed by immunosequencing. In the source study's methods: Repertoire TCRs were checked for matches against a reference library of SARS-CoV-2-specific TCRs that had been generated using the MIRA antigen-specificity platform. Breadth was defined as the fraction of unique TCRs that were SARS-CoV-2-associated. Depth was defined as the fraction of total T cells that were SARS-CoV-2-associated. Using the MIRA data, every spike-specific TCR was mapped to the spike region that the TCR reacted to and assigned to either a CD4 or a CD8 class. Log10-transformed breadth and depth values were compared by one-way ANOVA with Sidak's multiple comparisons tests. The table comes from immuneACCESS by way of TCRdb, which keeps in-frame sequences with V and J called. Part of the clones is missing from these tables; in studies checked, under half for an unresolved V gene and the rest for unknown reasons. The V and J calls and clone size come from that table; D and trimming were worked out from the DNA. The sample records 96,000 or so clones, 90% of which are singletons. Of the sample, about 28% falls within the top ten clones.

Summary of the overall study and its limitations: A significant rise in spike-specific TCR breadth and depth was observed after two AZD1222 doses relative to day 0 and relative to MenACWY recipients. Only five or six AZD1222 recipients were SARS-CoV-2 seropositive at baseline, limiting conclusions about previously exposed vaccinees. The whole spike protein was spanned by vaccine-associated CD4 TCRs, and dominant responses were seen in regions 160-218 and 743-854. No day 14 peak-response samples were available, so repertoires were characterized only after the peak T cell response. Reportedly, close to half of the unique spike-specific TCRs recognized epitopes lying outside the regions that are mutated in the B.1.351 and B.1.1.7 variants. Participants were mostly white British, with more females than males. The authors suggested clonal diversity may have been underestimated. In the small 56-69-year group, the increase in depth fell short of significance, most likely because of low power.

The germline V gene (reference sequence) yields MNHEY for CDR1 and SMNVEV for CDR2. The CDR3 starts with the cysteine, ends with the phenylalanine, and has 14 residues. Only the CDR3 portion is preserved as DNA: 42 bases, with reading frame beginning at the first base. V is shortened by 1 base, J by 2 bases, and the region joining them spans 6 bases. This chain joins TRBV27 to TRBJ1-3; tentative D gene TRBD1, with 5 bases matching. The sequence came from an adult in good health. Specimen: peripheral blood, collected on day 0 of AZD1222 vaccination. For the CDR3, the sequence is CASSLLGAGNTIYF. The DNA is TGTGCCAGCAGTTTATTAGGGGCTGGAAACACCATATATTTT.